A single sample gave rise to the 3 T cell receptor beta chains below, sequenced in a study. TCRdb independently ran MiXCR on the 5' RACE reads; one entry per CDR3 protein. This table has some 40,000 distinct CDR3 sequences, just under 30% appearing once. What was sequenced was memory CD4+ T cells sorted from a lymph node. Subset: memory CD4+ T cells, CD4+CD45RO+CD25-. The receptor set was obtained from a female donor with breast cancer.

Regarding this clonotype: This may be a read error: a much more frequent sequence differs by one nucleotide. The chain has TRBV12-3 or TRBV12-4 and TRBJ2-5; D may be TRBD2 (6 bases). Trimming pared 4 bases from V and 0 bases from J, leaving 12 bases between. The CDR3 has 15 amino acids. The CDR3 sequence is CASSSSEKNQETQYF. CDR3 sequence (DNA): TGTGCCAGCAGTTCTAGCGAGAAAAACCAAGAGACCCAGTACTTC.

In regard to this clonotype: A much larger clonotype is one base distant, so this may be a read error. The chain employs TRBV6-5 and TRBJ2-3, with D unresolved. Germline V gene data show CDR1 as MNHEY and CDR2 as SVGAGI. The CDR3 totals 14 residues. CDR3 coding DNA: TGTGCCAGCAGTTACTCGGTTAGCACAGATACGCGGTATTTT. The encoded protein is CASSYSVSTDTRYF.

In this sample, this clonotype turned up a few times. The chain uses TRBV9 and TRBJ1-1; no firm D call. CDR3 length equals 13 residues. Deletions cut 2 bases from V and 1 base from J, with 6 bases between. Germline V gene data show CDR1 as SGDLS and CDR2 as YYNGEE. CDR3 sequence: CASSVNTNTEAFF. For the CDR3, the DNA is TGTGCCAGCAGCGTCAACACGAACACTGAAGCTTTCTTT.